A single sample gave rise to the 2 T cell receptor beta chains below, sequenced in a study of blood T cells in healthy people across ages. A second PCR of 7 to 11 cycles used a sample-barcoded 5' primer and a J-beta primer mix. TCRdb called the 5' RACE reads again in MiXCR, with one record for every CDR3 protein. The table includes a few hundred thousand distinct CDR3 sequences, 27% detected once. The material sequenced was blood. The receptors come from a woman in her 70s in good health.

This clonotype appeared a few times. The chain joins TRBV4-3 to TRBJ2-5; 8 positions match TRBD2. The CDR3 loop spans 16 amino acids. After removal of 2 bases from V and 4 bases from J, the junction contained 9 bases not matched to a gene. Per germline, CDR1 LGHNA and CDR2 YSLEER. CDR3 coding DNA: TGCGCCAGCAGCCAAACCACGGGGGGGCCAGGAGAGACCCAGTACTTC. It translates to CASSQTTGGPGETQYF.

V gene TRBV11-2 combines with J gene TRBJ1-1; D perhaps matches TRBD1 (5 bases). Germline V lookup: CDR1 SGHAT, CDR2 FQNNGV. This CDR3 spans 14 amino acids. The V end was cut by 5 bases, the J end by 5 bases, with 15 bases between. CDR3 sequence (DNA): TGTGCCAGCAGCGCCGGGGCGCAGCGAACTGAAGCTTTCTTT. Encoded protein: CASSAGAQRTEAFF.